These 23 T cell receptor beta chains came from one sample sequenced in a study of post-analysis software for immune sequencing data (dated by TCRdb to the mid-2010s). Receptor amplification or capture employed PCR. This sample was sequenced with an Illumina HiSeq 2500. To reduce PCR and sequencing biases, unique molecular identifiers were built into the TCR beta cDNA libraries. The public reads were reprocessed in TCRdb via fastp at Q25 and MiXCR, keeping in-frame beta chains. Every CDR3 protein is listed once, alongside the most common genes and DNA of its rows. This sample has 650,000 to 900,000 distinct CDR3 sequences in its table, and about 43% of those were observed once. The biggest ten clones account for 4.9% of the sample. Points the paper makes about the study in general: Patients showed significantly higher frequencies than controls for several TRBV segments, among them TRBV5-6, TRBV5-1 and TRBV20-1.

No antigen is known for these receptors. The sequencing sample was made of blood. The receptors come from a girl between 10 and 17 years old with multiple sclerosis.

This clonotype has just a few counts. The chain joins TRBV9 to TRBJ1-2; D is unclear. Germline CDR1 and CDR2: SGDLS and YYNGEE. The CDR3 has 12 residues. Trimming pared 4 bases from V and 8 bases from J, leaving 12 bases between. The CDR3 here is CASSPSREGYTF. The CDR3 coding sequence is TGTGCCAGCAGCCCATCACGAGAGGGCTACACCTTC.

The J gene is TRBJ2-5, the V gene TRBV20-1; D ambiguous. The ends were cut back, 5 bases at V and 3 bases at J, with 13 bases in the middle. Germline V gene sequence: CDR1 DFQATT, CDR2 SNEGSKA (reference sequence). CDR3 size: 13 residues. The CDR3 region has the DNA TGCAGTGCTCCCATCATAACAAAAGAGACCCAGTACTTC. Protein product: CSAPIITKETQYF.

This clonotype occurred a few times. A read error may account for a junction end that differs from germline. For the CDR3, the DNA is TGTGCCAGCAGTCAACGGGCCAGGAACAATGGGCAGTTCTTC. As protein: CASSQRARNNGQFF. The gene calls are TRBV27 and TRBJ2-1, with no clear D. The CDR3 is 14 residues long. The V gene's germline CDR1 is MNHEY and CDR2 SMNVEV (reference sequence).

CDR3 sequence (DNA): TGCGCCAGCAGCCCTGGGACAGGGTACCCCGAGCAGTACTTC. Amino acids: CASSPGTGYPEQYF. The chain is built from TRBV4-1 and TRBJ2-7, with 9 bases aligning to TRBD1. Germline loops: CDR1 MGHRA, CDR2 YSYEKL. The CDR3 totals 14 residues. The J segment lost 6 bases and the V segment lost 4 bases, leaving 7 bases of the junction unmatched.

In its sample, this clonotype was seen a few times. The chain joins TRBV20-1 to TRBJ2-1, with TRBD2 matching over 7 bases. V gave up 0 bases and J gave up 0 bases; unmatched junction bases: 5. There are 16 residues in the CDR3. Germline V gives CDR1 DFQATT, CDR2 SNEGSKA (reference sequence). The CDR3 DNA reads as TGCAGTGCTAGAGATCGGGCTAGCGGCTCCTACAATGAGCAGTTCTTC. This encodes CSARDRASGSYNEQFF.

V usage is TRBV6-2 or TRBV6-3 and J usage is TRBJ2-3; D is possibly TRBD1 (5 bases). Trimming took 6 bases from V and 1 from J, leaving 8 bases between them. Per the germline V gene, CDR1 is MNHEY and CDR2 is SVGEGT. The CDR3 runs to 13 residues. CDR3 amino acids: CASRQDRTDTQYF. DNA for the CDR3: TGTGCCAGCAGACAGGATCGCACAGATACGCAGTATTTT.

This clonotype was seen a handful of times. The CDR3 DNA reads as TGCAGCGTTAGGGCAAGCCCCGGCACAGATACGCAGTATTTT. Its translation: CSVRASPGTDTQYF. V and J are TRBV29-1 and TRBJ2-3, with D unclear. The CDR3 length is 14 residues. Germline values: CDR1 SQVTM, CDR2 ANQGSEA. V dropped 5 bases and J dropped 1 base, with 13 bases sitting between them.

The chain uses TRBV29-1 and TRBJ2-1; D gene ambiguous. The germline V and J ends were trimmed by 1 base and 15 bases, with 19 bases remaining between them. Germline assignment: CDR1 SQVTM and CDR2 ANQGSEA. This CDR3 is built from 13 residues. CDR3 amino acids: CSVEAASPLSRFF. CDR3 DNA sequence: TGCAGCGTTGAAGCAGCTAGTCCCCTGTCTCGGTTCTTC.

This clonotype was seen only once. This sequence joins TRBV11-3 and TRBJ1-6; D is unresolved. The V and J ends lost 1 base and 8 bases respectively, with 6 bases between them. Germline CDR1 is SGHNT and CDR2 is YENEEA. This CDR3 has 13 amino acids. DNA of the CDR3: TGTGCCAGCAGCTTAGGCCCGGATTCACCCCTCCACTTT. Residues: CASSLGPDSPLHF.

The chain employs TRBV7-2 and TRBJ2-2; no clear D. CDR1 and CDR2 (germline): SGHTA, FQGNSA. With 5 bases removed from V and 3 bases from J, the gap between germline ends came to 10 bases. The CDR3 is made up of 14 amino acids. The CDR3 region is CASSPTWDTGELFF. The CDR3, as DNA: TGTGCCAGCAGCCCGACCTGGGACACCGGGGAGCTGTTTTTT. Filled out from reference TRBV7-2 and TRBJ2-2, the complete variable domain reads GAGVSQSPSNKVTEKGKDVELRCDPISGHTALYWYRQSLGQGLEFLIYFQGNSAPDKSGLPSDRFSAERTGGSVSTLTIQRTQQEDSAVYLCASSPTWDTGELFFGEGSRLTVL.

This clonotype has only a few counts. V is TRBV5-1 and J is TRBJ2-7; TRBD1 aligns across 9 bases. V gave up 4 bases and J gave up 5 bases; unmatched junction bases: 7. Germline values: CDR1 SGHRS, CDR2 YFSETQ. This CDR3 is built from 14 residues. CDR3 nucleotide sequence: TGCGCCAGCAGCGCCACAACAGGGGGCCACGAGCAGTACTTC. Its protein product is CASSATTGGHEQYF.

The chain has TRBV15 and TRBJ2-5; the D is unclear. The length of the CDR3 is 13 residues. V was clipped by 9 bases and J by 7 bases, with 18 bases between them. CDR1 is LNHNV, CDR2 YYDKDF, per germline (reference sequence). This CDR3 reads CATLDETPGTQYF. CDR3 coding DNA: TGTGCCACACTCGACGAGACACCGGGGACCCAGTACTTC.

Only a few counts were recorded for this clonotype. V gene TRBV6-2 or TRBV6-3 combines with J gene TRBJ2-1; D gene ambiguous. Trimming stripped 1 base from V and 4 bases from J, with 17 bases between. This CDR3 is built from 17 residues. The germline V gene has CDR1 MNHEY and CDR2 SVGEGT. The CDR3 coding sequence is TGTGCCAGCAGTTACTTCTTCGAAGCCGAACGATACAATGAGCAGTTCTTC. Translating it yields CASSYFFEAERYNEQFF.

The rearrangement joins TRBV11-2 to TRBJ2-7; 9 bases map to TRBD2. The CDR3 sequence is 15 residues long. V gave up 7 bases and J gave up 7 bases; unmatched junction bases: 14. Per germline, CDR1 SGHAT and CDR2 FQNNGV. CDR3: CASNRNSGSVGEQYF. The CDR3 DNA follows: TGTGCCAGCAACAGAAATAGCGGGAGCGTTGGGGAGCAGTACTTC.

The table lists this clonotype with a few counts. V and J are TRBV29-1 and TRBJ2-1; D is undetermined. There are 13 residues in the CDR3. V was pared by 6 bases and J by 6 bases, with 15 bases between. Germline lookup yields CDR1 SQVTM and CDR2 ANQGSEA. CDR3 sequence: CSVPPLGSNEQFF. In DNA, the CDR3 is TGCAGCGTCCCACCCTTGGGTTCCAATGAGCAGTTCTTC.

Comments on this clonotype: The junction and the germline gene differ at one end; a read error may be behind it. The rearrangement uses TRBV9 and TRBJ2-3; no reliable D call. Germline CDR1 and CDR2: SGDLS and YYNGEE. CDR3 length: 13 amino acids. The CDR3 is CASSVSPGDRQYF. The CDR3 DNA sequence: TGTGCCAGCAGCGTATCCCCTGGCGATAGGCAGTATTTT. The full variable domain, completed using reference TRBV9 and TRBJ2-3, is DSGVTQTPKHLITATGQRVTLRCSPRSGDLSVYWYQQSLDQGLQFLIQYYNGEERAKGNILERFSAQQFPDLHSELNLSSLELGDSALYFCASSVSPGDRQYFGPGTRLTVL.

The rearrangement links TRBV5-1 to TRBJ1-1; 7 bases are shared with TRBD1. Trimming took 4 bases from V and 0 from J; bases not matched to a gene: 9. The CDR3 is 16 residues long. The V gene's germline CDR1 is SGHRS and CDR2 YFSETQ. CDR3 nucleotides: TGCGCCAGCAGCCCCGGGACAGAGGGTTTGAACACTGAAGCTTTCTTT. Residues: CASSPGTEGLNTEAFF.

This clonotype has a handful of counts. This chain uses TRBV12-3 or TRBV12-4 with TRBJ2-1, with D perhaps assigned TRBD1 or TRBD2 (5 bases each). The CDR3 runs 16 residues. Deletions cut 7 bases from V and 7 bases from J, with 23 bases between. The CDR3 loop reads CASTPLGDPEINEQFF. CDR3 nucleotides: TGTGCCAGCACCCCATTGGGGGACCCCGAGATTAATGAGCAGTTCTTC.

CDR3 region: CASSLAAGLNEQYF. The CDR3 nucleotides read TGTGCCAGCAGCTTAGCGGCAGGGCTCAACGAGCAGTACTTC. This chain joins TRBV7-2 and TRBJ2-7; perhaps TRBD1 as D (5 bases). The CDR3 totals 14 residues. Deletions cut 0 bases from V and 5 bases from J, with 11 bases between. The germline gives CDR1 SGHTA, CDR2 FQGNSA.

This clonotype showed up just a few times. The V call is TRBV12-3 or TRBV12-4, the J call TRBJ2-1; 10 positions agree with TRBD2. This CDR3 has 16 residues. The junction had 3 bases not matched to a gene; V was cut back by 4 bases and J by 0 bases. Here the CDR3 reads CASSYLAGVSYNEQFF. Written as DNA, the CDR3 is TGTGCCAGCAGTTACCTAGCGGGAGTCTCCTACAATGAGCAGTTCTTC.

This clonotype showed up many times. This chain links TRBV7-8 with TRBJ2-3; D not certain. Germline V gives CDR1 SGHVS, CDR2 FQNEAQ. CDR3 length equals 12 residues. The V end was cut by 6 bases, the J end by 6 bases, with 10 bases between. Here the CDR3 reads CASSRRLDTQYF. In DNA form, the CDR3 reads TGTGCCAGCAGTCGGCGGCTCGATACGCAGTATTTT.

This chain uses TRBV10-3 with TRBJ1-4; 8 positions match TRBD1. This CDR3 is 14 amino acids long. Trimming cost V 5 bases and J 7 bases; bases outside gene matches: 6. Germline V gene data show CDR1 as ENHRY and CDR2 as SYGVKD. This CDR3 reads CAISSGGVGEKLFF. CDR3 nucleotide sequence: TGTGCCATCAGTTCAGGGGGCGTTGGTGAAAAACTGTTTTTT.

This clonotype was counted between two and nine times. V and J are TRBV5-6 and TRBJ2-3; no clear D. V shed 1 base and J shed 3 bases, with 9 bases lying between them. The CDR3 is made up of 14 amino acids. Germline values: CDR1 SGHDT, CDR2 YYEEEE. DNA for the CDR3: TGTGCCAGCAGCTTGTTCCTATCGACAGATACGCAGTATTTT. Protein: CASSLFLSTDTQYF.